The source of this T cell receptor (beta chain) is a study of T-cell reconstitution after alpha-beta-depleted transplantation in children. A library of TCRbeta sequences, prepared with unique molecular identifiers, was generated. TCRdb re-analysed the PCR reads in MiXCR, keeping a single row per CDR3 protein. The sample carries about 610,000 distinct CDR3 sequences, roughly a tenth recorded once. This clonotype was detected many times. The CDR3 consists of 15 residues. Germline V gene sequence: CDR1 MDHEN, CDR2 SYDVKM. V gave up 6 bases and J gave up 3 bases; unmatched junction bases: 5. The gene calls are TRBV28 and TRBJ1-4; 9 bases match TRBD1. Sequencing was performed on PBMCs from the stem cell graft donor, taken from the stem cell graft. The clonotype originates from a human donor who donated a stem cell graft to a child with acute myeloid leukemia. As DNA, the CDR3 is TGTGCCAGCAGGGAAACAGGGGGCTCTAATGAAAAACTGTTTTTT. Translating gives CASRETGGSNEKLFF.